A selection of T cell receptor beta chains follows, all from one sample in a study of T cells after somatic rescue of genetic block. The method was immunoSEQ multiplex PCR; TCRdb's version includes in-frame clones alone and lacks a portion of them. The sample gives roughly 7,000 clones, approximately 82% of which show up once; 25% to 30% is in the top ten. Sequenced sample: peripheral blood mononuclear cells (PBMCs). The receptors stem from a boy younger than 18. Both conserved end residues are part of each CDR3. D genes are given only for firm matches. Clone sizes are given selectively: once, few, many, or a class where the clone is expanded.

>TRBD2|few|TRBV2|TRBJ2-1
TGTGCCAGCACTGCTCCGGGACTAGTGAGGTCTGAGCAGTTCTTC
CASTAPGLVRSEQFF
>-|few|TRBV6-6|TRBJ2-2
TGTGCCAGCAGTCAACCGCTCAGGGGTGCCGGGGAGCTGTTTTTT
CASSQPLRGAGELFF
>-|once|TRBV5-1|TRBJ2-7
TGCGCCAGCAGCTTGGGTTCAGGACTCTACGAGCAGTACTTC
CASSLGSGLYEQYF
>-|once|TRBV2|TRBJ2-7
TGTGCCAGCAGTGTAGGGCAGTACGAGCAGTACTTC
CASSVGQYEQYF
>-|-|TRBV28|TRBJ2-4
TGTGCCAGCAGTGGGGGCCGAGAAAACATTCAGTACTTC
CASSGGRENIQYF
>TRBD1|-|TRBV6-6|TRBJ1-2
TGTGCCAGCAGACCCGGGACAGCAAACTATGGCTACACCTTC
CASRPGTANYGYTF
>TRBD2|-|TRBV2|TRBJ2-1
TGTGCCAGCAGTGAAGCGGTCATAGCGGGATCGGTTTACAATGAGCAGTTCTTC
CASSEAVIAGSVYNEQFF
>-|-|TRBV7-9|TRBJ1-1
TGTGCCAGCAGCCCGCGGGGGGAGGGGTCTGAAGCTTTCTTT
CASSPRGEGSEAFF
>-|-|TRBV21-1|TRBJ2-1
TGTGCCAGCAGCAAAGATCGGGCGTGCGGGCTAGCGGGAGGAGGTGATGAGCAGTTCTTC
CASSKDRACGLAGGGDEQFF
>TRBD2|once|TRBV18|TRBJ2-5
TGTGCCAGCTCACCAACAGCGGGGGGAAGGGAGACCCAGTACTTC
CASSPTAGGRETQYF
>-|-|TRBV4-1|TRBJ2-1
TGCGCCAGCAGCCAAGCTAGTACCTACAATGAGCAGTTCTTC
CASSQASTYNEQFF
>-|-|TRBV5-1|TRBJ1-2
TGCGCCAGCAGCCCGACCGGGGCGGGGGACTATGGCTACACCTTC
CASSPTGAGDYGYTF
>-|-|TRBV5-5|TRBJ2-7
TGTGCCAGCAGTCAAGGGGCCCGGGACGAGCAGTACTTC
CASSQGARDEQYF
>TRBD2|-|TRBV7-2|TRBJ2-1
TGTGCCAGCAGCTTAGCGAGCGGGAAGGGGTCCTACAATGAGCAGTTCTTC
CASSLASGKGSYNEQFF
>-|once|TRBV15|TRBJ1-4
TGTGCCACCAGCAGAGTAACGTGGTATGGAACTAATGAAAAACTGTTTTTT
CATSRVTWYGTNEKLFF
>-|-|TRBV7-9|TRBJ2-2
TGTGCCAGCACCCCCATGGGACAAAAAAGTACCGGGGAGCTGTTTTTT
CASTPMGQKSTGELFF
>-|-|TRBV7-9|TRBJ1-2
TGTGCCAGCAGCTTGAGGGTTGCAGACTATCTGGATGGCTACACCTTC
CASSLRVADYLDGYTF
>-|-|TRBV4-3|TRBJ1-5
TGCGCCAGCAGCCAAGATCTCGGGTACAGACAGCCCCAGCATTTT
CASSQDLGYRQPQHF
>-|-|TRBV4-1|TRBJ2-7
TGCGCCAGCAGCCAAATTACAGGGAATCCCTACGAGCAGTACTTC
CASSQITGNPYEQYF
>-|-|TRBV6-5|TRBJ2-7
TGTGCCAGCAGCCAATTCGGGGTAGCAGGGGAAGAGCAGTACTTC
CASSQFGVAGEEQYF
>TRBD2|-|TRBV7-9|TRBJ2-3
TGTGCCAGCAGCTTGGGACTAGCGGGAGTTACCCAAAAGTCAGATACGCAGTATTTT
CASSLGLAGVTQKSDTQYF
>-|-|TRBV7-2|TRBJ1-2
TGTGCCAGCAGCCTGGAGGGCGGGGGTCCCTATGGCTACACCTTC
CASSLEGGGPYGYTF
>-|-|TRBV29-1|TRBJ1-4
TGCAGCGTTGGCTGGAGTAATGAAAAACTGTTTTTT
CSVGWSNEKLFF
>-|-|TRBV28|TRBJ2-2
TGTGCCAGCAGCTACCCCCCATGGGTGGTCAACACCGGGGAGCTGTTTTTT
CASSYPPWVVNTGELFF
>-|few|TRBV2|TRBJ1-4
TGTGCCAGCAGTGAAGGGGGTCCCCTGGGAAAACTGTTTTTT
CASSEGGPLGKLFF
>-|-|TRBV28|TRBJ2-2
TGTGCCAGCAGTCCGGCTAGCGCGACCGGGGAGCTGTTTTTT
CASSPASATGELFF
>TRBD1|-|TRBV10-3|TRBJ1-5
TGTGCCATCAGCCAGACAGGGGAGGGCAATCAGCCCCAGCATTTT
CAISQTGEGNQPQHF
>-|-|TRBV9|TRBJ2-5
TGTGCCAGCAGTGCCCTCTCGGAGGTTCTTGGTCAAGAGACCCAGTACTTC
CASSALSEVLGQETQYF
>-|-|TRBV5-1|TRBJ1-3
TGCGCCAGCAGCTTAGCTTCAGGGCTCTCTGGAAACACCATATATTTT
CASSLASGLSGNTIYF
>-|-|TRBV6-1|TRBJ1-1
TGTGCCAGCAGTAAAAGGGGGGGAGTGGGCACTGAAGCTTTCTTT
CASSKRGGVGTEAFF
>TRBD1|-|TRBV19|TRBJ1-6
TGTGCCAGTAGTATAGCCCCACAGGGGAGCTCCTATAATTCACCCCTCCACTTT
CASSIAPQGSSYNSPLHF
>-|-|TRBV25-1|TRBJ2-7
TGTGCCAGCAGTCCGGGACGCAGTACCTACGAGCAGTACTTC
CASSPGRSTYEQYF